Described below is a single TCR beta chain sequence and its context. Its target is not known. These data belong to a study of Ad26.COV2.S vaccination and SARS-CoV-2 variants. Stated treatment: 19 received Ad26.COV2.S at low or high dose, single or two shots; roughly five received placebo; per-sample allocation not given. Specimen acquisition occurred on day 63 following the initial vaccine or placebo injection. Aged 18-55 years, donor was enrolled in Boston in the early 2020s. Regarding the study as a whole: Assessments of TCR breadth and depth may have underestimated the total T cell responses. Comparability of non-spike TCR breadth was observed across vaccine and placebo recipients. Substantial post-vaccination breadth of spike-specific CD8+ and CD4+ T cell responses was reported.

This CDR3 has 13 amino acids. Per the germline V gene, CDR1 is KGHSH and CDR2 is LQKENI. V lost 4 bases and J 4 bases, leaving 10 bases between the germline ends. The assay was immunoSEQ multiplex PCR, and TCRdb's table has in-frame clones only and misses some. The sample includes 300,000 to 350,000 clones, less than 90% of them seen just once. The sequence was obtained from a person aged 18-65 years who received the Ad26.COV2.S COVID-19 vaccine or a placebo. The specimen comprised peripheral blood, sampled in a trial of Ad26.COV2.S vaccine versus placebo. The V call is TRBV18, the J call TRBJ1-2; unclear D gene. The CDR3 loop is CASSLETFYGYTF. CDR3 nucleotides: TGTGCCAGCTCACTCGAGACGTTCTATGGCTACACCTTC.